The 11 T cell receptor beta chains presented below share a single source sample, sequenced in a study of shared clonotypes between healthy human individuals. Assay: immunoSEQ multiplex PCR; the TCRdb copy retains only in-frame clones and omits some. The table lists approximately 1.4 million clones, roughly 98% of them singletons. Sequenced sample: naive CD4+ T cells sorted from blood. The subset: CD45RA+ positively selected. The receptor set was obtained from a man aged 30-40 years in good health.

V usage is TRBV5-1 and J usage is TRBJ1-1, with D uncertain. The CDR3 contains 13 residues. Germline V gene sequence: CDR1 SGHRS, CDR2 YFSETQ. V was shortened by 5 bases and J by 4 bases, with 12 bases between the two germline ends. The CDR3 DNA sequence: TGCGCCAGCAGTCAATCGGTTGGCACTGAAGCTTTCTTT. It translates to CASSQSVGTEAFF.

The V gene is TRBV5-1, the J gene TRBJ2-6, with a possible D match to TRBD2 (6 bases). This CDR3 contains 17 residues. CDR1 SGHRS and CDR2 YFSETQ come from the germline V gene. The germline V and J ends were trimmed by 2 bases and 4 bases, with 16 bases remaining between them. DNA for the CDR3: TGCGCCAGCAGCTTACGGGACTCCTTGGCCGGGGCCAACGTCCTGACTTTC. Translating gives CASSLRDSLAGANVLTF.

The V gene is TRBV9, the J gene TRBJ2-7; 7 positions agree with TRBD2. This CDR3 has 14 amino acids. Germline V gene sequence: CDR1 SGDLS, CDR2 YYNGEE. The J segment lost 6 bases and the V segment lost 0 bases, leaving 6 bases of the junction unmatched. This CDR3 is CASSVGGSIGEQYF. The CDR3 region has the DNA TGTGCCAGCAGCGTAGGCGGGAGTATTGGCGAGCAGTACTTC.

The chain links TRBV9 to TRBJ2-1; possible D gene TRBD1, 5 bases. V was cut by 3 bases and J by 4 bases, with 14 bases left in between. This CDR3 has 15 residues. The germline gives CDR1 SGDLS, CDR2 YYNGEE. DNA for the CDR3: TGTGCCAGCAGCGCTTCGACACAGGCATACAATGAGCAGTTCTTC. It translates to CASSASTQAYNEQFF.

As regards this clone: This CDR3 is also generated by other DNA sequences in the sample. CDR3 DNA sequence: TGCAGCGTCGCAGCAAGCTCCTACGAGCAGTACTTC. Protein product: CSVAASSYEQYF. The chain joins TRBV29-1 to TRBJ2-7; no reliable D call. This CDR3 is built from 12 residues. In germline, CDR1 is SQVTM, CDR2 ANQGSEA. The V gene lost 6 bases and the J gene lost 0 bases, with 9 bases spanning the gap.

This rearrangement joins TRBV18 to TRBJ1-2, with unresolved D. V was shortened by 0 bases and J by 6 bases, with 5 bases between the two germline ends. Germline values: CDR1 KGHSH, CDR2 LQKENI. The CDR3 is 12 residues long. The DNA of the CDR3 is TGTGCCAGCTCACCACCGGAAGATGGCTACACCTTC. It translates to CASSPPEDGYTF.

This chain links TRBV18 with TRBJ2-1, with 8 bases matching TRBD1. The CDR3 has 15 amino acids. Germline trimming cut 6 bases from V and 4 bases from J; bases unmatched to any gene: 8. Germline values: CDR1 KGHSH, CDR2 LQKENI. CDR3 sequence: CASSQDRAPYNEQFF. CDR3 sequence (DNA): TGTGCCAGCTCCCAGGACAGGGCGCCGTACAATGAGCAGTTCTTC.

The V gene is TRBV11-2, the J gene TRBJ1-3; unclear D gene. CDR3 length equals 16 residues. Trimming stripped 0 bases from V and 4 bases from J, with 13 bases between. Looked up from germline, CDR1 is SGHAT and CDR2 is FQNNGV. The CDR3, as DNA: TGTGCCAGCAGCTTAGATCTACCCCGTACGGGAAACACCATATATTTT. It codes for CASSLDLPRTGNTIYF.

Points on this clone: In the same sample, other DNA sequences code for this CDR3. The J gene is TRBJ2-2, the V gene TRBV9; D gene uncertain. V lost 0 bases to trimming and J lost 4 bases, with 4 bases between them. This CDR3 is built from 13 residues. The V gene's germline CDR1 is SGDLS and CDR2 YYNGEE. The DNA of the CDR3 is TGTGCCAGCAGCGTAGGTTCCACCGGGGAGCTGTTTTTT. This encodes CASSVGSTGELFF.

As DNA, the CDR3 is TGTGCCTGGAGTGTAACTACCTCCTACGAGCAGTACTTC. Translating gives CAWSVTTSYEQYF. The chain links TRBV30 to TRBJ2-7; unclear D gene. CDR3 length: 13 amino acids. Trimming removed 0 bases at V and 0 bases at J, with 6 bases between. The germline CDR1 and CDR2 sequences are GTSNPN and SVGIG (reference sequence).

The CDR3 spells CASSDLSGELFF. CDR3 nucleotides: TGTGCCAGCAGCGACCTCTCAGGGGAGCTGTTTTTT. The rearrangement links TRBV9 to TRBJ2-2; D gene uncertain. Trimming shortened V by 3 bases and J by 8 bases, and 8 bases separated the two germline ends. CDR1 SGDLS and CDR2 YYNGEE come from the germline V gene. The CDR3 covers 12 residues.